The source of this TCR beta chain is a study of T cells in Graves' hyperthyroidism and ophthalmopathy. On this clonotype: Its cognate antigen is unknown.

There were TCR beta CDR3 regions amplified from RNA transcripts. Using the HTBI primer set, a first-round RT-PCR was run on the TCR CDR3. One entry per CDR3 protein, called by TCRdb with MiXCR from the multiplex PCR reads. The table has about 640,000 distinct CDR3 sequences, about 20% seen once. V gave up 7 bases and J gave up 2 bases, with 12 bases separating them. Looked up from germline, CDR1 is SNHLY and CDR2 is FYNNEI. This CDR3 region has 14 residues. Study results and limitations: The authors' 13 V-J model separated ophthalmopathy from stable hyperthyroidism.

The genes are TRBV2 and TRBJ1-5; D is possibly TRBD1 (5 bases). This TCR came from a man aged 30 to 39 with Graves' ophthalmopathy. Sequenced sample: blood. The CDR3 nucleotides read TGTGCCAGCACCGAGGTAGGGGGCAATCAGCCCCAGCATTTT. This translates into CASTEVGGNQPQHF. Filled out from reference TRBV2 and TRBJ1-5, the complete variable domain reads EPEVTQTPSHQVTQMGQEVILRCVPISNHLYFYWYRQILGQKVEFLVSFYNNEISEKSEIFDDQFSVERPDGSNFTLKIRSTKLEDSAMYFCASTEVGGNQPQHFGDGTRLSIL.